A selection of T cell receptor beta chains follows, all from one sample in a study of early T cells in non-severe SARS-CoV-2 infection. TCRdb used MiXCR to reprocess the 5' RACE reads, holding one entry per CDR3 protein. The table records about 76,000 distinct CDR3 sequences, about 11% of them present only once. Sequencing used whole blood. The receptors originated from an adult who was a healthcare worker with PCR-confirmed SARS-CoV-2 infection or an uninfected control (not recorded which). CDR3s include the opening cysteine and the closing phenylalanine or tryptophan.

CAISQAETQYF	TRBJ2-5	TRBV10-3
CASSSRENTGELFF	TRBJ2-2	TRBV7-6
CASSLGEGVEQFF	TRBJ2-1	TRBV7-2
CASSRPKQTGELFF	TRBJ2-2	TRBV11-2
CASSHSPSLVAKNIQYF	TRBJ2-4	TRBV19
CASIPGTGKSGGYTF	TRBJ1-2	TRBV6-5
CASSLGPNNSPLHF	TRBJ1-6	TRBV5-5
CASSSTAGDTDTQYF	TRBJ2-3	TRBV7-3
CASSKTQGEQYF	TRBJ2-7	TRBV6-6
CASGSHDEQFF	TRBJ2-1	TRBV5-1
CSARATGGTSYEQYF	TRBJ2-7	TRBV20-1
CASSQGLAGAQETQYF	TRBJ2-5	TRBV3-1
CASSPTARGEQYF	TRBJ2-7	TRBV5-1
CASSQQALYNSPLHF	TRBJ1-6	TRBV3-1
CASSVDGNQPQHF	TRBJ1-5	TRBV6-4
CASSSGQGINQPQHF	TRBJ1-5	TRBV7-9
CSVEPYRDRIAEAFF	TRBJ1-1	TRBV29-1
CASSPSPAREQYF	TRBJ2-7	TRBV5-5
CASSSYWTGDSQPQHF	TRBJ1-5	TRBV7-2
CASSQFPYGYTF	TRBJ1-2	TRBV4-1
CASSPVRDTLSGNTIYF	TRBJ1-3	TRBV18
CASSLQGLEGYTF	TRBJ1-2	TRBV7-9
CASSPASRETQYF	TRBJ2-5	TRBV7-2
CSARDGTGGSPLHF	TRBJ1-6	TRBV20-1
CASSFGGPSTDTQYF	TRBJ2-3	TRBV5-4
CASSRSSGAGDTQYF	TRBJ2-3	TRBV10-1